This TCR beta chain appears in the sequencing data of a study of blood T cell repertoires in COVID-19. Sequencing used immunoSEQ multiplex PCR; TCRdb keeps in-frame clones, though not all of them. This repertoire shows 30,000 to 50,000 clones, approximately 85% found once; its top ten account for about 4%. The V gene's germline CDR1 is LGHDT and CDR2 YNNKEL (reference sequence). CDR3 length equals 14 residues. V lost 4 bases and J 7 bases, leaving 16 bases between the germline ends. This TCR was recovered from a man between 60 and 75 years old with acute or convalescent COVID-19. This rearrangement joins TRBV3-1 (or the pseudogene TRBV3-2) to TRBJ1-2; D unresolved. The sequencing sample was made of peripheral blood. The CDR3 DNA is TGTGCCAGCAGCCCCTCGGGCCAGCGGGCTGGCTACACCTTC. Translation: CASSPSGQRAGYTF.